This T cell receptor beta chain was sequenced during a study of T cells in Graves' hyperthyroidism and ophthalmopathy. The source material, RNA transcripts, was used to amplify TCR beta CDR3 regions. When the TCR CDR3 underwent first-round RT-PCR, the HTBI primer set was used. Using its own MiXCR run on the multiplex PCR reads, TCRdb lists one record per CDR3 protein. The table lists approximately 400,000 distinct CDR3 sequences, approximately 14% of them singletons, with 25% to 30% in the top ten. V was cut by 3 bases and J by 5 bases, with 13 bases left in between. The CDR3 consists of 15 residues. On this clonotype itself: Its target is unknown.

It was uncontrolled infection, other autoimmune disease, pregnancy or lactation that excluded patients. Thyroid ultrasound, orbital computed tomography, clinical symptoms, and serum thyroxine and TRAb underpinned diagnoses. Blood was sampled at initial diagnosis of hyperthyroidism, prior to onset of any ophthalmopathy symptoms. Whole-study results and caveats: Expanded thyroid clonotypes (above 0.001) were mostly also found in blood.

The rearrangement joins TRBV12-3 or TRBV12-4 to TRBJ2-2; D is perhaps TRBD2 (6 bases). The receptor comes from a woman aged 18-30 years with Graves' hyperthyroidism that later progressed to Graves' ophthalmopathy. Sequencing input: blood. CDR3 amino acids: CASSLWRGRTGELFF. In DNA form, the CDR3 reads TGTGCCAGCAGTTTGTGGCGGGGAAGGACCGGGGAGCTGTTTTTT.